One sample yielded the 32 T cell receptor beta chains listed below, sequenced in a study of shared clonotypes between healthy human individuals. The protocol was immunoSEQ multiplex PCR, while the TCRdb copy is restricted to in-frame clones and leaves out a portion. The data show about 1 million clones, about 70% seen once. Material: memory CD4+ T cells sorted from blood. The sample's subset: CD45RA-negative fraction. These receptors originate from a man younger than 35 in good health.

This clone was seen a handful of times. This sequence joins TRBV30 and TRBJ2-5; D is unclear. Germline CDR1 is GTSNPN and CDR2 is SVGIG (reference sequence). The CDR3 is made up of 13 amino acids. Trimming cost V 0 bases and J 4 bases, with 9 bases left between them. The CDR3 spells CAWSVMDGETQYF. The CDR3 DNA is TGTGCCTGGAGTGTTATGGATGGAGAGACCCAGTACTTC.

J is TRBJ2-7 and V is TRBV10-3; either TRBD1 or TRBD2 may supply D (5 bases each). The CDR3 is made up of 17 amino acids. Germline V gene lookup returns CDR1 ENHRY and CDR2 SYGVKD. Trimming removed 3 bases from V and 0 bases from J, with 18 bases in between. CDR3 sequence reads: CAISDGVGTPSSYEQYF. The CDR3 DNA is TGTGCCATCAGTGACGGTGTCGGGACCCCCAGCTCCTACGAGCAGTACTTC.

The genes are TRBV6-6 and TRBJ1-2; 7 nucleotides align to TRBD1. The CDR3 runs to 12 residues. Germline V lookup: CDR1 MNHNY, CDR2 SVGAGI (reference sequence). Trimming removed 8 bases from V and 7 bases from J; junction bases left unmatched: 7. CDR3 protein: CASQTAGGGYTF. The CDR3 nucleotides are TGTGCCAGCCAAACGGCAGGGGGTGGCTACACCTTC.

V gene TRBV18 combines with J gene TRBJ1-1; D possibly corresponds to TRBD1 (5 bases). CDR1 and CDR2 from the germline V gene are KGHSH and LQKENI. This CDR3 contains 15 residues. V lost 0 bases to trimming and J lost 4 bases, with 12 bases between them. This CDR3 is CASSPPGRVGTEAFF. The CDR3 nucleotides are TGTGCCAGCTCACCACCGGGCAGGGTAGGCACTGAAGCTTTCTTT.

This clone has more than one count but fewer than ten. Other DNA sequences in the sample encode the same CDR3. The V call is TRBV20-1, the J call TRBJ1-1; D ambiguous. The CDR3 consists of 11 residues. Deletions cut 6 bases from V and 1 base from J, with 6 bases between. The V gene's germline CDR1 is DFQATT and CDR2 SNEGSKA (reference sequence). As DNA, the CDR3 is TGCAGTGCCCGGGAGAACACTGAAGCTTTCTTT. Translating it yields CSARENTEAFF.

V usage is TRBV25-1 and J usage is TRBJ2-3; D gene ambiguous. Trimming took 6 bases from V and 0 from J, leaving 10 bases between them. This CDR3 is 14 amino acids long. Germline values: CDR1 MGHDK, CDR2 SYGVNS. The chain's CDR3 is CASRKTHSTDTQYF. The CDR3 DNA sequence: TGTGCCAGCAGGAAGACACACAGCACAGATACGCAGTATTTT.

The V call is TRBV11-2, the J call TRBJ2-5; a possible D gene is TRBD1 (5 bases). Looked up from germline, CDR1 is SGHAT and CDR2 is FQNNGV. V lost 3 bases and J 5 bases, leaving 10 bases between the germline ends. The length of the CDR3 is 13 residues. The CDR3 bases are TGTGCCAGCAGCTTTGGGGCGAAGGAGACCCAGTACTTC. Its protein is CASSFGAKETQYF.

This chain connects TRBV6-6 to TRBJ2-2, with 8 bases lining up with TRBD2. CDR1 and CDR2 (germline): MNHNY, SVGAGI (reference sequence). This CDR3 has 15 amino acids. The junction had 5 bases not matched to a gene; V was cut back by 7 bases and J by 1 base. The CDR3: CASINAGGNTGELFF. The DNA for the CDR3 is TGTGCCAGCATCAATGCGGGGGGGAACACCGGGGAGCTGTTTTTT.

As regards this clone: Other DNA variants within this sample encode the same CDR3. The gene calls are TRBV11-2 and TRBJ2-1; D is perhaps TRBD1 (5 bases). Deletions cut 5 bases from V and 4 bases from J, with 9 bases between. The CDR3 has 13 amino acids. Germline V gene data show CDR1 as SGHAT and CDR2 as FQNNGV. This chain's CDR3 is CASSRTNYNEQFF. The CDR3 DNA sequence: TGTGCCAGCAGCCGGACAAATTACAATGAGCAGTTCTTC.

The V call is TRBV28, the J call TRBJ1-6; perhaps TRBD1 as D (5 bases). Germline loops: CDR1 MDHEN, CDR2 SYDVKM. V was clipped by 4 bases and J by 7 bases, with 11 bases between them. This CDR3 has 14 amino acids. CDR3 protein: CASSSSGLNSPLHF. The CDR3 DNA reads as TGTGCCAGCAGTTCCTCGGGACTGAATTCACCCCTCCACTTT.

The V call is TRBV30, the J call TRBJ2-7; D gene uncertain. V dropped 1 base and J dropped 0 bases, with 22 bases sitting between them. Germline V gene lookup returns CDR1 GTSNPN and CDR2 SVGIG (reference sequence). There are 18 residues in the CDR3. Written as DNA, the CDR3 is TGTGCCTGGAGTGAGGACGTCGGGTTGACTCTAAGCTCCTACGAGCAGTACTTC. This codes for CAWSEDVGLTLSSYEQYF.

Many counts were recorded for this clone. The J gene is TRBJ2-3, the V gene TRBV7-8; unclear D gene. V was cut by 4 bases and J by 9 bases, with 14 bases left in between. The CDR3 sequence is 13 residues long. Looked up from germline, CDR1 is SGHVS and CDR2 is FQNEAQ. CDR3 in amino acids: CASSSERSGTQYF. DNA for the CDR3: TGTGCCAGCAGCTCCGAAAGGAGTGGGACGCAGTATTTT.

V usage is TRBV5-4 and J usage is TRBJ2-4, with 11 positions matching TRBD2. V shed 1 base and J 7 bases; nucleotides not matched to a gene: 10. Germline V gene data show CDR1 as SGHNT and CDR2 as YYREEE (reference sequence). The CDR3 extends over 17 amino acids. DNA for the CDR3: TGTGCCAGCAGCTTGAGACCGTTAGCGGGAGGGCCGAACATTCAGTACTTC. This gives the protein CASSLRPLAGGPNIQYF. Full variable domain (outside the CDR3, taken from reference TRBV5-4 and TRBJ2-4): ETGVTQSPTHLIKTRGQQVTLRCSSQSGHNTVSWYQQALGQGPQFIFQYYREEENGRGNFPPRFSGLQFPNYSSELNVNALELDDSALYLCASSLRPLAGGPNIQYFGAGTRLSVL.

The V call is TRBV7-8, the J call TRBJ2-7, with TRBD2 matching over 9 bases. CDR3 length: 15 amino acids. Trimming took 4 bases from V and 2 from J; bases not matched to a gene: 6. Germline V gives CDR1 SGHVS, CDR2 FQNEAQ. The CDR3 DNA follows: TGTGCCAGCAGCTCAATAGCGGGGGATACCTACGAGCAGTACTTC. Protein: CASSSIAGDTYEQYF.

The CDR3 reads CASSGLVTGENEKLFF. Written as DNA, the CDR3 is TGTGCCAGTAGTGGACTGGTCACAGGAGAGAATGAAAAACTGTTTTTT. The rearrangement joins TRBV19 to TRBJ1-4; the D gene is possibly TRBD1 (5 bases). Germline V gene lookup returns CDR1 LNHDA and CDR2 SQIVND (reference sequence). The ends were cut back, 5 bases at V and 5 bases at J, with 18 bases in the middle. The CDR3 runs to 16 residues.

This sequence joins TRBV28 and TRBJ2-3; 10 nucleotides line up with TRBD2. This CDR3 is 15 amino acids long. The V segment lost 3 bases and the J segment 5 bases; nucleotides outside the gene matches: 5. Per the germline V gene, CDR1 is MDHEN and CDR2 is SYDVKM. The CDR3 DNA reads as TGTGCCAGCAGTTTCGGAAGCGGGGGGGTAGATACGCAGTATTTT. Translation: CASSFGSGGVDTQYF. The full variable domain, its missing parts supplied by reference TRBV28 and TRBJ2-3, is DVKVTQSSRYLVKRTGEKVFLECVQDMDHENMFWYRQDPGLGLRLIYFSYDVKMKEKGDIPEGYSVSREKKERFSLILESASTNQTSMYLCASSFGSGGVDTQYFGPGTRLTVL.

In this sample, this clone turned up once. V gene TRBV6-4 combines with J gene TRBJ1-2, with TRBD1 matching 9 bases. V shed 3 bases, J shed 7 bases, and the junction held 6 bases outside the gene matches. The CDR3 has 14 residues. Germline CDR1 and CDR2: MRHNA and SNTAGT. CDR3 DNA sequence: TGTGCCAGCAGTGAAGGACAGGGGAACGGTGGCTACACCTTC. Its protein is CASSEGQGNGGYTF.

The J gene is TRBJ1-2, the V gene TRBV19; D possibly corresponds to TRBD1 (6 bases). The germline V and J ends were trimmed by 6 bases and 4 bases, with 9 bases remaining between them. Germline loops: CDR1 LNHDA, CDR2 SQIVND (reference sequence). The CDR3 totals 12 residues. CDR3 bases: TGTGCCAGTAGGGGGGGCGCCTATGGCTACACCTTC. Protein: CASRGGAYGYTF.

The rearrangement uses TRBV5-1 and TRBJ2-3; 7 bases align to TRBD1. V lost 1 base and J lost 0; bases outside the gene matches: 5. Looked up from germline, CDR1 is SGHRS and CDR2 is YFSETQ. The CDR3 loop spans 16 amino acids. The CDR3 region is CASSLPETGSTDTQYF. The CDR3 region has the DNA TGCGCCAGCAGCTTGCCTGAGACAGGGAGCACAGATACGCAGTATTTT.

V is TRBV2 and J is TRBJ2-2; weak D call: TRBD1 (6 bases). The CDR3 extends over 16 amino acids. Germline V gene sequence: CDR1 SNHLY, CDR2 FYNNEI. V was shortened by 5 bases and J by 5 bases, with 18 bases between the two germline ends. In DNA form, the CDR3 reads TGTGCCAGCAGTACCTCCGGGTGGGGGCGGACCGGGGAGCTGTTTTTT. This codes for CASSTSGWGRTGELFF.

The gene calls are TRBV7-8 and TRBJ1-6; no reliable D call. Germline values: CDR1 SGHVS, CDR2 FQNEAQ. Trimming left V 3 bases short and J 0 bases short, with 9 bases between. The CDR3 is made up of 16 amino acids. The CDR3 nucleotides are TGTGCCAGCAGCTTGGAGCCGAGCTCCTATAATTCACCCCTCCACTTT. This translates into CASSLEPSSYNSPLHF.

The chain is built from TRBV6-8 and TRBJ1-5, with D unresolved. CDR3 size: 19 residues. V lost 0 bases to trimming and J lost 0 bases, with 18 bases between them. Germline V gene data show CDR1 as MNHGY and CDR2 as SAAAGT. The CDR3, as DNA: TGTGCCAGCAGTTACTCGAATCTGCAGGCCTCGTATAGCAATCAGCCCCAGCATTTT. As protein: CASSYSNLQASYSNQPQHF.

The rearrangement links TRBV11-2 to TRBJ1-1; D not certain. V gave up 5 bases and J gave up 0 bases, with 10 bases separating them. The V gene's germline CDR1 is SGHAT and CDR2 FQNNGV. The CDR3 length is 14 residues. CDR3 loop: CASSPPLLNTEAFF. The CDR3 DNA follows: TGTGCCAGCAGCCCTCCTCTCTTGAACACTGAAGCTTTCTTT.

Written as DNA, the CDR3 is TGTGCCAGTAGTATTTGGAACACCGGGGAGCTGTTTTTT. As protein: CASSIWNTGELFF. J is TRBJ2-2 and V is TRBV19; D ambiguous. Germline lookup yields CDR1 LNHDA and CDR2 SQIVND (reference sequence). The CDR3 contains 13 residues. V dropped 3 bases and J dropped 1 base, with 3 bases sitting between them.

The chain carries TRBV19 and TRBJ2-5; D remains ambiguous. This CDR3 is built from 15 residues. CDR1 LNHDA and CDR2 SQIVND come from the germline V gene (reference sequence). V dropped 4 bases and J dropped 1 base, with 13 bases sitting between them. CDR3 region: CASSTLAGIQETQYF. CDR3 bases: TGTGCCAGTAGTACCCTTGCAGGAATCCAAGAGACCCAGTACTTC.

The chain uses TRBV5-1 and TRBJ2-5, with D tentatively TRBD1 or TRBD2 (6 bases each). Trimming pared 4 bases from V and 3 bases from J, leaving 19 bases between. From germline, CDR1 is SGHRS and CDR2 YFSETQ. The CDR3 covers 16 residues. CDR3 residues: CASSPLRGDEKETQYF. CDR3 coding DNA: TGCGCCAGCAGCCCCCTGAGGGGGGATGAAAAAGAGACCCAGTACTTC.

V is TRBV30 and J is TRBJ1-3; D uncertain. Trimming left V 0 bases short and J 4 bases short, with 19 bases between. The CDR3 is made up of 17 amino acids. Germline V CDR1 and CDR2: GTSNPN, SVGIG (reference sequence). The chain's CDR3 is CAWSVLRSPGKGNTIYF. For the CDR3, the DNA is TGTGCCTGGAGTGTACTTCGCTCTCCCGGTAAAGGAAACACCATATATTTT. The full variable domain, its missing parts supplied by reference TRBV30 and TRBJ1-3, is SQTIHQWPATLVQPVGSPLSLECTVEGTSNPNLYWYRQAAGRGLQLLFYSVGIGQISSEVPQNLSASRPQDRQFILSSKKLLLSDSGFYLCAWSVLRSPGKGNTIYFGEGSWLTVV.

With regard to this clone: Other DNA sequences within the sample encode an identical CDR3. The V and J genes are TRBV6-1 and TRBJ2-7; 10 nucleotides match TRBD1. The CDR3 loop spans 14 amino acids. The trim removed 7 bases at V and 4 bases at J, leaving 7 bases unmatched. Germline V gives CDR1 MNHNS, CDR2 SASEGT. The chain's CDR3 is CASTTGTGVYEQYF. The CDR3 coding sequence is TGTGCCAGCACCACCGGGACAGGGGTATACGAGCAGTACTTC.

A word on this clone: The junction shows a germline mismatch at one end, possibly a read error. The gene calls are TRBV7-7 and TRBJ2-5; 9 nucleotides line up with TRBD2. The CDR3 sequence is 15 residues long. Germline CDR1 and CDR2: SSHAT and FNYEAQ (reference sequence). This CDR3 is CASSLRLAAQETQYF. CDR3 DNA: TGTGCTAGCAGCTTGAGACTAGCGGCTCAAGAGACCCAGTACTTC.

There are a few counts of this clone. The chain joins TRBV30 to TRBJ1-6; D is uncertain. Germline V lookup: CDR1 GTSNPN, CDR2 SVGIG (reference sequence). The CDR3 spans 16 residues. The V and J ends lost 3 bases and 14 bases respectively, with 26 bases between them. CDR3 sequence: CAWSKDLTSMVLSLHF. Written as DNA, the CDR3 is TGTGCCTGGAGCAAAGATCTAACAAGCATGGTGTTGTCCCTCCACTTT.

As for this clone: Other nucleotide sequences from this sample produce the same CDR3. The rearrangement links TRBV7-8 to TRBJ2-7; possible D gene TRBD2, 6 bases. V was pared by 2 bases and J by 4 bases, with 9 bases between. Germline values: CDR1 SGHVS, CDR2 FQNEAQ. There are 13 residues in the CDR3. The DNA for the CDR3 is TGTGCCAGCAGCTTATTGGGGGGTTACGAGCAGTACTTC. As protein: CASSLLGGYEQYF.

The chain's CDR3 is CASAQGQFNNEQFF. The CDR3, as DNA: TGCGCCAGCGCACAGGGTCAGTTCAACAATGAGCAGTTCTTC. The rearrangement joins TRBV5-1 to TRBJ2-1, with D maybe TRBD1 (6 bases). The germline V gene encodes CDR1 SGHRS and CDR2 YFSETQ. V was trimmed by 7 bases and J by 5 bases, leaving 16 bases between them. The CDR3 loop spans 14 amino acids.